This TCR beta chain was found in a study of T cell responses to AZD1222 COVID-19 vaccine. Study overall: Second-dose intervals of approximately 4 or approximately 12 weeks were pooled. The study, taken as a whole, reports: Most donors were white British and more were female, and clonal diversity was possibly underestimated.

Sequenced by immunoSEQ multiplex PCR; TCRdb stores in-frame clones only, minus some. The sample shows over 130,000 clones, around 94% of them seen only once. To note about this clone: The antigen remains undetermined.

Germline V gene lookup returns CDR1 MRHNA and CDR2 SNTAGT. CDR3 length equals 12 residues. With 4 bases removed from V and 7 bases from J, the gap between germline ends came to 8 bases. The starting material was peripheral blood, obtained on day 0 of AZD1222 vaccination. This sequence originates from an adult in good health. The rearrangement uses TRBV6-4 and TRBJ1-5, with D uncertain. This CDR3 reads CASSGGFQPQHF. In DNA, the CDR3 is TGTGCCAGCAGTGGGGGTTTCCAGCCCCAGCATTTT.